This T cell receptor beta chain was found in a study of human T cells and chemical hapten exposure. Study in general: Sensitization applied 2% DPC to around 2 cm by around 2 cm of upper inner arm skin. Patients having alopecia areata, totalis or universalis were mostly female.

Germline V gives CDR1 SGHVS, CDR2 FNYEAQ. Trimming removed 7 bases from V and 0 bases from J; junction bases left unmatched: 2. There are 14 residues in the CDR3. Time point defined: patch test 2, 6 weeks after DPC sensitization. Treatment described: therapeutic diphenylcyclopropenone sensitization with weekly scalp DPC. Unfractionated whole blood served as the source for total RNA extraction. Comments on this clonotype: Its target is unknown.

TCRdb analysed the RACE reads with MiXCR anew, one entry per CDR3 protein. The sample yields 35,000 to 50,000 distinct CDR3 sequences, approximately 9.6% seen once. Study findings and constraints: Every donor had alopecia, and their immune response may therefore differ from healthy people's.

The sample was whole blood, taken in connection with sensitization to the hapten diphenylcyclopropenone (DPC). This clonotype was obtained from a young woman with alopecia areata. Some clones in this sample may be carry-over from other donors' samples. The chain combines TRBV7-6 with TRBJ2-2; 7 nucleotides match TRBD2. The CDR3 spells CASKAGANTGELFF. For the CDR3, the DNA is TGTGCCAGCAAGGCGGGGGCGAACACCGGGGAGCTGTTTTTT. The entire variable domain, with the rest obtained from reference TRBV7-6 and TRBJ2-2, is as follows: GAGVSQSPRYKVTKRGQDVALRCDPISGHVSLYWYRQALGQGPEFLTYFNYEAQQDKSGLPNDRFSAERPEGSISTLTIQRTEQRDSAMYRCASKAGANTGELFFGEGSRLTVL.